The 14 T cell receptor beta chains below all came from one sample that was sequenced in a study of human T cells and chemical hapten exposure. Time point in this sample: patch test 1, 2 weeks after DPC sensitization. This sample's treatment: therapeutic diphenylcyclopropenone sensitization with weekly scalp DPC. TCRdb passed the RACE reads through MiXCR, listing each CDR3 protein once. There are roughly 200,000 distinct CDR3 sequences in the sample; around 22% occur only once, and under 8.5% lies in the top ten. This specimen was whole blood, taken in connection with sensitization to the hapten diphenylcyclopropenone (DPC). These receptors were collected from a woman between 50 and 59 years old with alopecia areata. Some clones in this sample may be carry-over from other donors' samples.

There are a few counts of this clonotype. The chain couples TRBV20-1 to TRBJ1-2, with TRBD1 identical over 8 bases. The CDR3 is 16 residues long. Per the germline V gene, CDR1 is DFQATT and CDR2 is SNEGSKA (reference sequence). Losses at the gene ends were 2 bases for V and 1 base for J; bases not matched to a gene: 9. The CDR3 bases are TGCAGTGCTAGAAAAGTTGGACAGGGATATAACTATGGCTACACCTTC. As protein: CSARKVGQGYNYGYTF.

This sequence joins TRBV12-3 or TRBV12-4 and TRBJ2-1; unclear D gene. V shed 6 bases and J shed 6 bases, with 12 bases lying between them. The CDR3 totals 13 residues. The CDR3 DNA sequence: TGTGCCAGCAGCCCAGGCCCCCCCAATGAGCAGTTCTTC. This translates into CASSPGPPNEQFF.

The chain uses TRBV2 and TRBJ1-1; the D is unclear. The ends were cut back, 8 bases at V and 5 bases at J, with 12 bases in the middle. The CDR3 extends over 12 amino acids. The germline V gene encodes CDR1 SNHLY and CDR2 FYNNEI. This CDR3 is CASRGGLTEAFF. The CDR3 coding sequence is TGTGCCAGCCGGGGAGGGTTAACTGAAGCTTTCTTT.

This clonotype was counted between two and nine times. The V and J genes are TRBV3-1 and TRBJ2-2, with a possible D match to TRBD1 (5 bases). With 2 bases removed from V and 6 bases from J, the gap between germline ends came to 19 bases. The germline V gene has CDR1 LGHDT and CDR2 YNNKEL (reference sequence). The CDR3 contains 17 residues. DNA of the CDR3: TGTGCCAGCAGCCAACCTAAGCAGGGTTGGTTGGCCGGGGAGCTGTTTTTT. Translating it yields CASSQPKQGWLAGELFF.

This clonotype occurred a few times. The V and J genes are TRBV20-1 and TRBJ2-1; TRBD2 matches at 7 bases. From germline, CDR1 is DFQATT and CDR2 SNEGSKA (reference sequence). After removal of 6 bases from V and 5 bases from J, the junction contained 7 bases not matched to a gene. The CDR3 runs 13 residues. The CDR3 is CSAFWGGNNEQFF. CDR3 DNA sequence: TGCAGTGCCTTTTGGGGGGGGAACAATGAGCAGTTCTTC.

The rearrangement joins TRBV29-1 to TRBJ1-2, with a tentative D call TRBD1 (5 bases). The germline V gene has CDR1 SQVTM and CDR2 ANQGSEA. The CDR3 covers 13 residues. Trimming removed 3 bases at V and 5 bases at J, with 13 bases between. CDR3 in amino acids: CSVDDGDGYGYTF. For the CDR3, the DNA is TGCAGCGTTGACGACGGGGACGGGTATGGCTACACCTTC.

The V and J genes are TRBV7-9 and TRBJ2-2, with TRBD2 matching over 9 bases. V gave up 4 bases and J gave up 4 bases; unmatched junction bases: 4. The CDR3 is made up of 15 amino acids. Germline V CDR1 and CDR2: SEHNR, FQNEAQ (reference sequence). CDR3 region: CASSSLAGLTGELFF. Here the CDR3 DNA reads TGTGCCAGCAGCTCCCTAGCGGGACTCACCGGGGAGCTGTTTTTT.

This clonotype was picked up many times. The DNA for the CDR3 is TGTGCCAGCAGTTTATCGGGGTATAGCAATGAGCAGTTCTTC. Translating gives CASSLSGYSNEQFF. The V and J genes are TRBV27 and TRBJ2-1; no firm D call. V was clipped by 0 bases and J by 6 bases, with 9 bases between them. This CDR3 is built from 14 residues. CDR1 and CDR2 from the germline V gene are MNHEY and SMNVEV (reference sequence).

This chain links TRBV30 with TRBJ1-5; TRBD1 agrees at 9 bases. V was pared by 0 bases and J by 2 bases, with 5 bases of the junction left unmatched. Per the germline V gene, CDR1 is GTSNPN and CDR2 is SVGIG (reference sequence). This CDR3 has 16 amino acids. CDR3 nucleotides: TGTGCCTGGAGTGTAAACAGGGGGCTCCGCAATCAGCCCCAGCATTTT. This translates into CAWSVNRGLRNQPQHF.

V gene TRBV3-1 combines with J gene TRBJ2-7; D call uncertain. This CDR3 is built from 13 residues. Germline V lookup: CDR1 LGHDT, CDR2 YNNKEL (reference sequence). V was trimmed by 2 bases and J by 1 base, leaving 6 bases between them. CDR3 loop: CASSQPTSYEQYF. As DNA, the CDR3 is TGTGCCAGCAGCCAACCGACATCCTACGAGCAGTACTTC.

This chain joins TRBV29-1 and TRBJ1-4; unclear D gene. Germline CDR1 reads SQVTM; CDR2 reads ANQGSEA. Trimming took off 7 bases at V and 2 bases at J, with 11 bases between the two ends. This CDR3 has 13 residues. DNA of the CDR3: TGCAGCGCCGGCCTTACTACTAATGAAAAACTGTTTTTT. Its translation: CSAGLTTNEKLFF.

This clonotype appeared a few times. This chain uses TRBV6-1 with TRBJ2-1, with 9 nucleotides matching TRBD2. Germline loops: CDR1 MNHNS, CDR2 SASEGT. V lost 6 bases, J lost 5 bases, and 8 bases stayed unmatched. This CDR3 has 15 residues. This CDR3 is CASSAIAGVDNEQFF. The CDR3 bases are TGTGCCAGCAGCGCTATAGCGGGAGTCGACAATGAGCAGTTCTTC.

This clonotype was detected many times. This chain connects TRBV5-6 to TRBJ2-7; no reliable D call. The length of the CDR3 is 12 residues. Looked up from germline, CDR1 is SGHDT and CDR2 is YYEEEE. The V and J ends lost 5 bases and 5 bases respectively, with 11 bases between them. CDR3 bases: TGTGCCAGCAGTGCATGGGCCCACGAGCAGTACTTC. Its translation is CASSAWAHEQYF.

This clonotype was seen only a few times. J is TRBJ2-2 and V is TRBV2; TRBD1 aligns across 9 bases. This CDR3 comprises 15 residues. V shed 6 bases and J 2 bases; nucleotides not matched to a gene: 4. The V gene's germline CDR1 is SNHLY and CDR2 FYNNEI. This chain's CDR3 is CASSGTGSNTGELFF. The CDR3 region has the DNA TGTGCCAGCAGCGGGACAGGGTCCAACACCGGGGAGCTGTTTTTT.